This TCR beta chain comes out of a study of blood T cell repertoires in COVID-19. Study details: Italy, Spain and the United States were the sources of the convalescent and acute COVID-19 samples. T cells, B-cell-depleted T cells, or PBMCs provided the cDNA or gDNA that served as material.

The CDR3 has 14 amino acids. Trimming removed 3 bases from V and 6 bases from J, with 12 bases in between. CDR1 LNHDA and CDR2 SQIVND come from the germline V gene (reference sequence). In the original analysis: Quantification of nucleated cells was approximated via reference gene primer amplification. TCRdb's table, derived via immunoSEQ multiplex PCR, lists solely in-frame clones and lacks some. V and J calls and clone size are copied from that table; D and trimming were computed from the DNA. This sample yields about 64,000 clones, of which 82% are seen a single time; about 12% belongs to the top ten.

The V call is TRBV19, the J call TRBJ1-5; D is perhaps TRBD1 (5 bases). The clonotype originates from a human donor in a cohort sampled during active COVID-19. Sequencing was done on a sample of peripheral blood. The CDR3 coding sequence is TGTGCCAGTAGTATGGGGGGATCCGCTCAGCCCCAGCATTTT. Amino acid sequence: CASSMGGSAQPQHF. The full variable domain, completed using reference TRBV19 and TRBJ1-5, is DGGITQSPKYLFRKEGQNVTLSCEQNLNHDAMYWYRQDPGQGLRLIYYSQIVNDFQKGDIAEGYSVSREKKESFPLTVTSAQKNPTAFYLCASSMGGSAQPQHFGDGTRLSIL.